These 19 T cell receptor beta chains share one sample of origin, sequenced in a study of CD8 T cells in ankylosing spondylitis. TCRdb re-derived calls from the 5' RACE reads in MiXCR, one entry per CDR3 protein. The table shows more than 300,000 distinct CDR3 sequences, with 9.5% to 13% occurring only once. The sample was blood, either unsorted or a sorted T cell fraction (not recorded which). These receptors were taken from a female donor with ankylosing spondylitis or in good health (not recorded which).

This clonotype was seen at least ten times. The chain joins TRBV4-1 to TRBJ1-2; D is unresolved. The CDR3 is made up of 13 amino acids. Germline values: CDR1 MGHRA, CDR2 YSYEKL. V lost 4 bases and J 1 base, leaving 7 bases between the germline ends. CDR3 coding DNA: TGCGCCAGCAGCCCGGGATTTAACTATGGCTACACCTTC. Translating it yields CASSPGFNYGYTF.

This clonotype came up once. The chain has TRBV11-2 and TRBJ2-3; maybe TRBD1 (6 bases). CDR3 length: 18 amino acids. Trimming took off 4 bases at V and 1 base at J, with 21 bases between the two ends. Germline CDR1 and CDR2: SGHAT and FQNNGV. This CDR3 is CASSSPRGQGTRTDTQYF. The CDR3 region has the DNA TGTGCCAGCAGCTCCCCCAGAGGGCAGGGGACCCGCACAGATACGCAGTATTTT.

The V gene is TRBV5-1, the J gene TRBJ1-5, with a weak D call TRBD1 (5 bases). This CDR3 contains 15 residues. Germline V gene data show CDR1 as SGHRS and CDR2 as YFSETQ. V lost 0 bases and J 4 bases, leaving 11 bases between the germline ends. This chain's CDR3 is CASSLDSGGNQPQHF. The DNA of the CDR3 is TGCGCCAGCAGCTTGGATTCCGGGGGTAATCAGCCCCAGCATTTT. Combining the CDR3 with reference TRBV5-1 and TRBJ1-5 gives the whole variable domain KAGVTQTPRYLIKTRGQQVTLSCSPISGHRSVSWYQQTPGQGLQFLFEYFSETQRNKGNFPGRFSGRQFSNSRSEMNVSTLELGDSALYLCASSLDSGGNQPQHFGDGTRLSIL.

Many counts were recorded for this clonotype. This chain's CDR3 is CASSPRQGWNEQYF. DNA for the CDR3: TGTGCCAGCTCACCTCGACAGGGTTGGAACGAGCAGTACTTC. The chain couples TRBV18 to TRBJ2-7, with 7 bases lining up with TRBD1. V was clipped by 3 bases and J by 5 bases; unmatched bases: 7. From germline, CDR1 is KGHSH and CDR2 LQKENI. There are 14 residues in the CDR3.

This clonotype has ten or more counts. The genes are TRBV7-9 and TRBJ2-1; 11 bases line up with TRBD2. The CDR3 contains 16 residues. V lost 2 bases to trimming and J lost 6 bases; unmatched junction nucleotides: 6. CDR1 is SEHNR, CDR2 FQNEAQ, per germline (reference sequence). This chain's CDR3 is CASSLFLGTSGNEQFF. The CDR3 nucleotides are TGTGCCAGCAGCTTATTCTTAGGGACTAGCGGCAATGAGCAGTTCTTC.

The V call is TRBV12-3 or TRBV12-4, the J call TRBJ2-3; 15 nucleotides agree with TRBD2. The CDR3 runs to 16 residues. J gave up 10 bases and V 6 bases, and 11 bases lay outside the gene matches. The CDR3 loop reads CASSSQGLAGGRSQYF. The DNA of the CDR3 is TGTGCCAGCAGCTCCCAGGGACTAGCGGGAGGAAGGTCGCAGTATTTT.

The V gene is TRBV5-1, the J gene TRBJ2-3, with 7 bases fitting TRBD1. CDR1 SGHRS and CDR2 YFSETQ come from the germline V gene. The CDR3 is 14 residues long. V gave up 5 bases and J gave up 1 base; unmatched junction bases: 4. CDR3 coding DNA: TGCGCCAGCAGATCCGGACAGGGCACAGATACGCAGTATTTT. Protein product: CASRSGQGTDTQYF. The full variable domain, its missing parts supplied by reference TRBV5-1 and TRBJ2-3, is KAGVTQTPRYLIKTRGQQVTLSCSPISGHRSVSWYQQTPGQGLQFLFEYFSETQRNKGNFPGRFSGRQFSNSRSEMNVSTLELGDSALYLCASRSGQGTDTQYFGPGTRLTVL.

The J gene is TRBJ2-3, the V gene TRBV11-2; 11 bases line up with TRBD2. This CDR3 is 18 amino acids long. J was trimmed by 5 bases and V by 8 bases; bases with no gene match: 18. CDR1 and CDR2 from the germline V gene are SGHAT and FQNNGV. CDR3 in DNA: TGTGCCAGCGGGGGCGTGAGACCACTAGCGGGGGCCCAAGATACGCAGTATTTT. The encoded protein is CASGGVRPLAGAQDTQYF. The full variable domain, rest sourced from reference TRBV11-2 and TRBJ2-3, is EAGVAQSPRYKIIEKRQSVAFWCNPISGHATLYWYQQILGQGPKLLIQFQNNGVVDDSQLPKDRFSAERLKGVDSTLKIQPAKLEDSAVYLCASGGVRPLAGAQDTQYFGPGTRLTVL.

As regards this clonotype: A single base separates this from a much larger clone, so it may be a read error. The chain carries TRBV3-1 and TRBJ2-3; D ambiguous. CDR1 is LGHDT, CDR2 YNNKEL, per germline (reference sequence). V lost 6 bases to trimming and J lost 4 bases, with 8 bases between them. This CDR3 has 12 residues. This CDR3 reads CASSPKADTQYF. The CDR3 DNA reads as TGTGCCAGCAGTCCCAAGGCAGATACGCAGTATTTT.

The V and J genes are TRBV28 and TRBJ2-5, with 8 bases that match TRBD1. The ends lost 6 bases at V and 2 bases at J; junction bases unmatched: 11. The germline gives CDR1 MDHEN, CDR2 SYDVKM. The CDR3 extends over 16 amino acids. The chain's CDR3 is CASSDPRDRKQETQYF. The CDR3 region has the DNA TGTGCCAGCAGCGACCCCCGGGACAGGAAACAAGAGACCCAGTACTTC.

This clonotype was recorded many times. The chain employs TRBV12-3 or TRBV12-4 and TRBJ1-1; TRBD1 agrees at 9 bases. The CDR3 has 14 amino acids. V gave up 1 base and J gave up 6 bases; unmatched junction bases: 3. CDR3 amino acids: CASSLGQGGAEAFF. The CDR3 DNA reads TGTGCCAGCAGTTTAGGACAGGGGGGCGCTGAAGCTTTCTTT.

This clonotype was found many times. The CDR3 loop reads CASSSAPGQFTDTQYF. CDR3 DNA: TGCGCCAGCAGCTCGGCACCGGGACAGTTCACAGATACGCAGTATTTT. The rearrangement uses TRBV5-1 and TRBJ2-3; 7 bases align to TRBD1. Germline CDR1 is SGHRS and CDR2 is YFSETQ. CDR3 size: 16 residues. V was clipped by 3 bases and J by 2 bases; unmatched bases: 9.

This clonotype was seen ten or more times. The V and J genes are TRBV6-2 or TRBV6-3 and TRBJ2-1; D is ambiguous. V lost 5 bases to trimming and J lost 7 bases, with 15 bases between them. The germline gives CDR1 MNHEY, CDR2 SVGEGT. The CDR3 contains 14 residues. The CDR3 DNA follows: TGTGCCAGCAGTCGTCGCAGACTGGGGAATGAGCAGTTCTTC. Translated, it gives CASSRRRLGNEQFF.

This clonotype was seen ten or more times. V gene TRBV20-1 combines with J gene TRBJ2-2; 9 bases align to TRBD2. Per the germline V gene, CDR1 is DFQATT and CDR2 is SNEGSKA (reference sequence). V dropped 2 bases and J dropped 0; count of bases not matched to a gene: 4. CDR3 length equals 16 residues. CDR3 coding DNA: TGCAGTGCTAGATTAGCGGGGGCAACGAACACCGGGGAGCTGTTTTTT. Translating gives CSARLAGATNTGELFF.

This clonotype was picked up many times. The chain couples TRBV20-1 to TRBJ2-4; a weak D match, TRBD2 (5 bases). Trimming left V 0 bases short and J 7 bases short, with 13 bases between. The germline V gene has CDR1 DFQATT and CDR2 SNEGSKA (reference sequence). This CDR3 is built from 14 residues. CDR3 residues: CSARDPLGGNIQYF. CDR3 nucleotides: TGCAGTGCTAGAGATCCTCTCGGCGGGAACATTCAGTACTTC.

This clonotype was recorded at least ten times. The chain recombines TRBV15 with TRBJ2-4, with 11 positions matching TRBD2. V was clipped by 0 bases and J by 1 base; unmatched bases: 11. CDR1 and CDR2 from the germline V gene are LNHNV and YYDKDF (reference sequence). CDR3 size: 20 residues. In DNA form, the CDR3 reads TGTGCCACCAGCAGAGACACACTAGCGGGAGAGGCGTTGGCCAAAAACATTCAGTACTTC. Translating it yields CATSRDTLAGEALAKNIQYF. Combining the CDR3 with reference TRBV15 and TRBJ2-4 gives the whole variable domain DAMVIQNPRYQVTQFGKPVTLSCSQTLNHNVMYWYQQKSSQAPKLLFHYYDKDFNNEADTPDNFQSRRPNTSFCFLDIRSPGLGDTAMYLCATSRDTLAGEALAKNIQYFGAGTRLSVL.

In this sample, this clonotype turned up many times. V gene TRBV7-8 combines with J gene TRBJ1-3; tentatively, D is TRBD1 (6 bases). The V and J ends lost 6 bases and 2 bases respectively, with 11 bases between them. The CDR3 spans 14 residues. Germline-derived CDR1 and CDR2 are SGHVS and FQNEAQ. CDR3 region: CASSYGTTGNTIYF. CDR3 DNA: TGTGCCAGCAGTTACGGGACAACTGGAAACACCATATATTTT.

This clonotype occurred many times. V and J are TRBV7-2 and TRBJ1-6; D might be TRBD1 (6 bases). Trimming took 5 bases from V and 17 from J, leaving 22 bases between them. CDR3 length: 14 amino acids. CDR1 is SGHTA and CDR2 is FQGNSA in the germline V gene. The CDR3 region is CASSLTLDSQKVHF. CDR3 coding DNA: TGTGCCAGCAGCCTAACCTTGGACAGCCAAAAGGTCCACTTT.

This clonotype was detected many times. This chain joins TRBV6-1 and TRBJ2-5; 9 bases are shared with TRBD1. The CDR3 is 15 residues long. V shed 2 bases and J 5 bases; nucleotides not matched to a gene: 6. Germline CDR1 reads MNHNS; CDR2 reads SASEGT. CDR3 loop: CASSETWTGAETQYF. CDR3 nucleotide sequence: TGTGCCAGCAGTGAAACCTGGACAGGGGCGGAGACCCAGTACTTC.